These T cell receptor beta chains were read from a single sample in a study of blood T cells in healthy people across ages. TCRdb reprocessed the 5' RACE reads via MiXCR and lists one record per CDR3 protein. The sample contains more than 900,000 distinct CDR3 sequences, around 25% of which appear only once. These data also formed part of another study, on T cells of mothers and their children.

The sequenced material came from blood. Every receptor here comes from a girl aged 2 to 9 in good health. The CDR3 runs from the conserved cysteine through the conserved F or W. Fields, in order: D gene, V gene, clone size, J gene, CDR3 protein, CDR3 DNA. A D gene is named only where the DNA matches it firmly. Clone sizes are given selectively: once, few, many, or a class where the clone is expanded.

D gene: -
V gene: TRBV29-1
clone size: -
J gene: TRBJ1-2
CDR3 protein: CSGRYSHGYTF
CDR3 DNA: TGCAGCGGACGCTATTCGCATGGCTACACCTTC

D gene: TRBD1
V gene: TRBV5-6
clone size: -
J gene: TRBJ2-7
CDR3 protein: CASSFFGTAENEQYF
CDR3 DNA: TGTGCCAGCAGCTTTTTTGGGACAGCTGAAAACGAGCAGTACTTC

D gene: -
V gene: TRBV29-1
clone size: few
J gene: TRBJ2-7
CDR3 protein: CSVVRSSSYEQYF
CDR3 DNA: TGCAGCGTTGTACGGTCGAGCTCCTACGAGCAGTACTTC

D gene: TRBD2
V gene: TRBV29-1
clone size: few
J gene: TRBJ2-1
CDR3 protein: CSVGLGESYNEQFF
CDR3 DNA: TGCAGCGTAGGACTAGGGGAATCCTACAATGAGCAGTTCTTC

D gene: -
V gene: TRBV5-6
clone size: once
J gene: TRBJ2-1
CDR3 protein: CASSLGSFNEQFF
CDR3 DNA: TGTGCCAGCAGCTTGGGCAGTTTCAATGAGCAGTTCTTC

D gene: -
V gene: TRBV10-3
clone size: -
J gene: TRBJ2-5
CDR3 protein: CAISESRGGETQYF
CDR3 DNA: TGTGCCATCAGTGAGTCGAGAGGGGGAGAGACCCAGTACTTC

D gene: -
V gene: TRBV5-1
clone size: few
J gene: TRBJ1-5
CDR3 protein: CASSSGAGNQPQHF
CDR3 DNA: TGCGCCAGCAGCTCGGGGGCAGGCAATCAGCCCCAGCATTTT

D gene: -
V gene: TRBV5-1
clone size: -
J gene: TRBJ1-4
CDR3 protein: CASSLVIGGEKLFF
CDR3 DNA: TGCGCCAGCAGCTTGGTCATCGGAGGGGAAAAACTGTTTTTT

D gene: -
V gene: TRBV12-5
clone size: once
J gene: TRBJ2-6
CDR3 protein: CASGFWGASAGANVLTF
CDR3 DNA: TGTGCTAGTGGTTTTTGGGGTGCAAGCGCTGGGGCCAACGTCCTGACTTTC

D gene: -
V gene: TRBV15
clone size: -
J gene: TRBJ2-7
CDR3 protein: CATSMWGEGYEQYF
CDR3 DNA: TGTGCCACCAGTATGTGGGGTGAGGGCTACGAGCAGTACTTC

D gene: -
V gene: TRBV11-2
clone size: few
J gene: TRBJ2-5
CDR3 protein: CASSLITGQEETQYF
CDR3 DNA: TGTGCCAGCAGCTTAATAACCGGGCAAGAAGAGACCCAGTACTTC

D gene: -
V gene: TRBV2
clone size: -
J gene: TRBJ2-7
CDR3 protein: CASSIRDAYEQYF
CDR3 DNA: TGTGCCAGCAGTATCAGGGATGCGTACGAGCAGTACTTC

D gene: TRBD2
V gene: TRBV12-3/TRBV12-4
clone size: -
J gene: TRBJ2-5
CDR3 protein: CASRGAGGQETQYF
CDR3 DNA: TGTGCCAGCAGGGGAGCGGGGGGCCAAGAGACCCAGTACTTC

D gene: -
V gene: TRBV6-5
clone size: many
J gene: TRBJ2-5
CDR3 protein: CASSSGGKTQYF
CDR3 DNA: TGTGCCAGCAGTTCTGGGGGGAAGACCCAGTACTTC

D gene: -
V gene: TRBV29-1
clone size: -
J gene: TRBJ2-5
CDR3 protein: CSATYWEKETQYF
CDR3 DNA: TGCAGCGCGACTTACTGGGAAAAAGAGACCCAGTACTTC

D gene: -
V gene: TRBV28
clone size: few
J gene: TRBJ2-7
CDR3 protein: CASSAALYYEQYF
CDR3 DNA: TGTGCCAGCAGTGCCGCCCTTTACTACGAGCAGTACTTC

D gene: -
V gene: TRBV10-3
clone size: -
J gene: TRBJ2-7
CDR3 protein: CAINQDNSYEQYF
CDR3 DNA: TGTGCCATCAACCAGGACAACTCCTACGAGCAGTACTTC

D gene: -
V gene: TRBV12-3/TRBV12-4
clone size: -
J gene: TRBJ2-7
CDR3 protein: CASGGFRDRSYEQYF
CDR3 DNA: TGTGCCAGCGGTGGTTTCCGGGATCGATCCTACGAGCAGTACTTC

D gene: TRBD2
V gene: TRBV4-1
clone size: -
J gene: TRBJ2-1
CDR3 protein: CASSQQAGLTDYNEQFF
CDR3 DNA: TGCGCCAGCAGCCAACAAGCGGGACTCACCGACTACAATGAGCAGTTCTTC

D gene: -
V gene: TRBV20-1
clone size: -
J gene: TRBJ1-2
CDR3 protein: CSAIPLGRSGYTF
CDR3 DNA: TGCAGTGCAATCCCTCTAGGACGGAGCGGCTACACCTTC

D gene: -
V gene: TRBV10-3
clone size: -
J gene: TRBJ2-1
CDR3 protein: CAISESSRESSYNEQFF
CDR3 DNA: TGTGCCATCAGTGAGTCGAGTAGGGAAAGCTCCTACAATGAGCAGTTCTTC

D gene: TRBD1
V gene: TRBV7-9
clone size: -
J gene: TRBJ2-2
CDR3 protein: CASSPSDRGTGELFF
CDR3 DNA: TGTGCCAGCAGCCCTTCCGACAGGGGCACCGGGGAGCTGTTTTTT

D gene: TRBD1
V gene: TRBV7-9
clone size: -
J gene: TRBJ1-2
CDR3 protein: CASSLAPRQGAGDGYTF
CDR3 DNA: TGTGCCAGCAGCTTAGCCCCTCGACAGGGGGCAGGGGATGGCTACACCTTC

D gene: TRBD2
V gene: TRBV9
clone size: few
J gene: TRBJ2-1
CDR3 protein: CASSTRLANNEQFF
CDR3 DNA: TGTGCCAGCAGCACCCGACTAGCCAACAATGAGCAGTTCTTC

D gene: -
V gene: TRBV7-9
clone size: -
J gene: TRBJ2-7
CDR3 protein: CASSLYRDKQYF
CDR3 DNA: TGTGCCAGCAGCTTATATAGGGACAAGCAGTACTTC

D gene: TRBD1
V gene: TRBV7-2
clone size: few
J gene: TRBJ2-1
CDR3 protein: CASSLYPLGRDSNEQFF
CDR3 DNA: TGTGCCAGCAGCTTATATCCCCTAGGCAGGGACAGTAATGAGCAGTTCTTC

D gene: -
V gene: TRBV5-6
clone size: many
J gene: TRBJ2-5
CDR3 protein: CASSWATQETQYF
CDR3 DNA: TGTGCCAGCAGCTGGGCAACGCAAGAGACCCAGTACTTC

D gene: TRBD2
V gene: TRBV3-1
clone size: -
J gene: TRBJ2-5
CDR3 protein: CASSQDSGLAGFNEQYF
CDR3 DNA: TGTGCCAGCAGCCAAGATTCCGGACTAGCGGGCTTTAATGAGCAGTACTTC

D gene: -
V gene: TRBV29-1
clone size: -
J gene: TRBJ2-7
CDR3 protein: CSVEIPAQDLYEQYF
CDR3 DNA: TGCAGCGTTGAAATTCCGGCACAGGACCTCTACGAGCAGTACTTC

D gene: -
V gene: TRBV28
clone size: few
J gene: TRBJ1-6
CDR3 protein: CASSLSAQDSPLHF
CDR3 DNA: TGTGCCAGCAGTTTATCCGCCCAGGATTCACCCCTCCACTTT

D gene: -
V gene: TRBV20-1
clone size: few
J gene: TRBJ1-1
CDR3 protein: CSLLWSTEAFF
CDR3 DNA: TGCAGTCTACTTTGGAGCACTGAAGCTTTCTTT

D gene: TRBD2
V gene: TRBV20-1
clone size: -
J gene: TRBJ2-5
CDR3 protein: CSARGLAGAETQYF
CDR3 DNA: TGCAGTGCTAGAGGACTAGCGGGAGCCGAGACCCAGTACTTC

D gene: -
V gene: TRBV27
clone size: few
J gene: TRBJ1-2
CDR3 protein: CAKVVQQDGYTF
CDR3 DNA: TGTGCCAAAGTAGTACAGCAGGATGGCTACACCTTC

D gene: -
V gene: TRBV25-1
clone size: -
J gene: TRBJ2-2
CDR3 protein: CASSEGELFF
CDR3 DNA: TGTGCCAGCAGTGAAGGGGAGCTGTTTTTT

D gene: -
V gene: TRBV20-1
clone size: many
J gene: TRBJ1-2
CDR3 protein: CSARIPRGTNYGYTF
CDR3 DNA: TGCAGTGCTAGAATCCCGCGAGGTACTAACTATGGCTACACCTTC

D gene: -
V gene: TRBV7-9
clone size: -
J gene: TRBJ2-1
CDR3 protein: CASSLEGQEGVPYNEQFF
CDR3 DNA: TGTGCCAGCAGCTTAGAAGGTCAGGAGGGGGTCCCTTACAATGAGCAGTTCTTC

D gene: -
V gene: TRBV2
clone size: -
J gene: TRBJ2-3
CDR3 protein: CASAAEYTDTQYF
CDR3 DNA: TGTGCCAGCGCTGCGGAATACACAGATACGCAGTATTTT

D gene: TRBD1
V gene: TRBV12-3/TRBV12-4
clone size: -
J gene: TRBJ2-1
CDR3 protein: CASSLGRVGQGARDEQFF
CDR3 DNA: TGTGCCAGCAGTTTAGGTAGGGTAGGCCAGGGGGCGCGGGATGAGCAGTTCTTC

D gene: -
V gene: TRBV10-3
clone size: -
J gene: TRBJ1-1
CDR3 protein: CAISGDLGSSTFF
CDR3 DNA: TGTGCCATATCAGGGGACCTTGGATCGAGTACTTTCTTT

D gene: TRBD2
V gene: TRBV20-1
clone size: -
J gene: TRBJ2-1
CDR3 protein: CSAIREAPYNEQFF
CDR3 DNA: TGCAGTGCTATACGGGAGGCCCCCTACAATGAGCAGTTCTTC

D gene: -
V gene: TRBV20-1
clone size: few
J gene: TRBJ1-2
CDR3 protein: CSARDRAQANYGYTF
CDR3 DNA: TGCAGTGCTAGAGATCGAGCACAGGCTAACTATGGCTACACCTTC

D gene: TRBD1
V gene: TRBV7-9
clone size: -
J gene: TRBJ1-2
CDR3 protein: CASSSQGDHSNYGYTF
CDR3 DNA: TGTGCCAGCAGCTCACAGGGGGACCACTCTAACTATGGCTACACCTTC

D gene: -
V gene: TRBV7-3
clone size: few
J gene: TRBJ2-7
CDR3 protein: CASSLSSGTSYEQYF
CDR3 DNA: TGTGCCAGCAGCCTTAGTTCCGGGACCTCCTACGAGCAGTACTTC

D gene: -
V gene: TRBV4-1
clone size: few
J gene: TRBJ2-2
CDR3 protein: CASSQQRAGELFF
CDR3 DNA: TGCGCCAGCAGCCAGCAGCGGGCCGGGGAGCTGTTTTTT

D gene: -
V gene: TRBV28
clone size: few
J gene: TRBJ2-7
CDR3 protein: CASRTDVGQFYEQYF
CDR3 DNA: TGTGCCAGCAGGACTGACGTCGGTCAATTCTACGAGCAGTACTTC

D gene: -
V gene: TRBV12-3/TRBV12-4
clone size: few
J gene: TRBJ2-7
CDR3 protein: CASSLGAVTYEQYF
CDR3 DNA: TGTGCCAGCAGTTTAGGAGCGGTAACCTACGAGCAGTACTTC

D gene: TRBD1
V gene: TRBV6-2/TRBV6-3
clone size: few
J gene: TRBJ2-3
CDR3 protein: CASSYHRGPDTQYF
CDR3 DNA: TGTGCCAGCAGTTACCACAGGGGGCCGGATACGCAGTATTTT

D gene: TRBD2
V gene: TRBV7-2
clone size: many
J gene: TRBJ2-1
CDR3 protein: CASSSLAGGSEQFF
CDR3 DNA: TGTGCCAGCAGCTCGCTAGCGGGGGGAAGTGAGCAGTTCTTC

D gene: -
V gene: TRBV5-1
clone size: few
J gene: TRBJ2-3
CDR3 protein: CASSFPGAEDTQYF
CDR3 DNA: TGCGCCAGCAGCTTCCCGGGAGCTGAAGATACGCAGTATTTT

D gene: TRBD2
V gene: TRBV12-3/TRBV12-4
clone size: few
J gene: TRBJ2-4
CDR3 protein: CASSSPSGGLKNIQYF
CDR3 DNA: TGTGCCAGCAGTTCCCCTAGCGGGGGGCTCAAAAACATTCAGTACTTC

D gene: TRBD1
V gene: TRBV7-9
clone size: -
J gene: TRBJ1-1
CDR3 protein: CASRGQGLNTEAFF
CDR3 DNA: TGTGCCAGCAGGGGACAGGGATTGAACACTGAAGCTTTCTTT

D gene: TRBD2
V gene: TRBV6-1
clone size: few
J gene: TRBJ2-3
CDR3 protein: CASSEWGGDTQYF
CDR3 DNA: TGTGCCAGCAGTGAATGGGGGGGAGATACGCAGTATTTT

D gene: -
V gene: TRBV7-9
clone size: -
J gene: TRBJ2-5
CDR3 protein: CASSLVGRYLEETQYF
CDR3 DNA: TGTGCCAGCAGCTTAGTAGGCAGATATCTCGAAGAGACCCAGTACTTC